The T cell receptor (beta chain) under discussion was sequenced for a study of early T cells in non-severe SARS-CoV-2 infection. Whole-study context: Sequencing input comprised bulk RNA from unsorted whole blood; chain pairing was not available. Broader study findings: VDJdb matching skewed toward anti-spike CD8 responses, missing private and CD4 specificities.

V dropped 8 bases and J dropped 0 bases, with 13 bases sitting between them. This CDR3 is built from 14 residues. From germline, CDR1 is ENHRY and CDR2 SYGVKD. Unique molecular identifiers were attached to individual cDNA molecules. TCRdb reprocessed the 5' RACE reads via MiXCR and lists one record per CDR3 protein. Among about 130,000 distinct CDR3 sequences listed, more than 13% were seen once. Turning to this clonotype: Its antigen is unidentified.

Sequenced: whole blood. This sequence joins TRBV10-3 and TRBJ1-1; no clear D gene. The sequence derives from an adult who was a healthcare worker with PCR-confirmed SARS-CoV-2 infection or an uninfected control (not recorded which). The CDR3 spells CAIDRTGVNTEAFF. The CDR3 coding sequence is TGTGCCATCGATCGAACTGGAGTGAACACTGAAGCTTTCTTT.